The T cell receptor (beta chain) described here comes from a study of T cell repertoires in cytomegalovirus infection. Across the study: CMV epitopes, recently identified HLA-C-restricted and well-studied HLA-B-restricted, were used. Both a matching HLA type and CMV infection were indicated by public TCR beta signatures. Study-level results: Of the TCR beta families, the public ones yielded a cumulative frequency that identified carriers of CMV plus the relevant HLA.

Each CDR3 protein gets one entry after TCRdb re-called the reads with MiXCR. Of about 920,000 distinct CDR3 sequences listed, around 32% were seen once; the top ten hold around 15%. Only one count was recorded for this clonotype. Its antigen is not identified. The sequence was collected from a human donor in good health (CMV status not recorded). Some clones in this sample may be carry-over from other donors' samples. The sample consisted of cultured CD8+ T cells from PBMCs, taken from culture after CMV antigen stimulation.

CDR3 in amino acids: CSAPVYNEQFF. The CDR3 nucleotides are TGCAGTGCCCCGGTCTACAATGAGCAGTTCTTC. V usage is TRBV20-1 and J usage is TRBJ2-1; unclear D gene. Trimming took 6 bases from V and 3 from J, leaving 6 bases between them. CDR1 is DFQATT, CDR2 SNEGSKA, per germline (reference sequence). CDR3 length: 11 amino acids.